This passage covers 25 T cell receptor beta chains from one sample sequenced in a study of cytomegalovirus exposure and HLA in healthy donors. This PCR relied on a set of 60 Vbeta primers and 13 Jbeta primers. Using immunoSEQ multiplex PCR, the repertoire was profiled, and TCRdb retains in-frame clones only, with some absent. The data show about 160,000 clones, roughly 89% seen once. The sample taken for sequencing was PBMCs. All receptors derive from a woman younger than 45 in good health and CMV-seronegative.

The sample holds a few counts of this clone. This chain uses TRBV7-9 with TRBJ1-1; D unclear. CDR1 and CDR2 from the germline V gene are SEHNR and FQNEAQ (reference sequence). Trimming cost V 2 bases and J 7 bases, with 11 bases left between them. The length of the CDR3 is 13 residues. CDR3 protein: CASSLLWADEAFF. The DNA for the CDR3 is TGTGCCAGCAGCTTACTCTGGGCCGATGAAGCTTTCTTT.

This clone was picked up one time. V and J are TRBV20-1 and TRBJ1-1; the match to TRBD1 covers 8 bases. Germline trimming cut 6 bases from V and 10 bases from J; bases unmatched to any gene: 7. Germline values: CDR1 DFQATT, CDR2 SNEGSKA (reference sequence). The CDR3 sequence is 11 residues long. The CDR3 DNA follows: TGCAGTGCAAAACAGGGGGATGGAGCTTTCTTT. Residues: CSAKQGDGAFF.

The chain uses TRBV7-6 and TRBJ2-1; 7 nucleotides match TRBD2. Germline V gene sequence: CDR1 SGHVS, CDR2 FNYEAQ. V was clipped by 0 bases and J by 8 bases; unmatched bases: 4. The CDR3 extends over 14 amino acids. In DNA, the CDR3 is TGTGCCAGCAGCTTAGCGAGCGGGGCCTATGAGCAGTTCTTC. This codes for CASSLASGAYEQFF.

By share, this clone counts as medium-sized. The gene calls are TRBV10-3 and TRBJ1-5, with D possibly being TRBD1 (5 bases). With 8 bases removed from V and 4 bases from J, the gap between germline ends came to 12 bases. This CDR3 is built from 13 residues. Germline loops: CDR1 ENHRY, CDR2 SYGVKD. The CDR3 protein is CAISGGVNQPQHF. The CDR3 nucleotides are TGTGCCATCTCGGGAGGGGTGAATCAGCCCCAGCATTTT.

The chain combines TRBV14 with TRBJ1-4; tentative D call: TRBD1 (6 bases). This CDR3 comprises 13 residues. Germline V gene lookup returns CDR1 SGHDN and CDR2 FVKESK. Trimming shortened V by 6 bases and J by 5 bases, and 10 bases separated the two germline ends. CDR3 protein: CASRRTVNEKLFF. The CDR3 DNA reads TGTGCCAGCAGGCGGACAGTGAATGAAAAACTGTTTTTT.

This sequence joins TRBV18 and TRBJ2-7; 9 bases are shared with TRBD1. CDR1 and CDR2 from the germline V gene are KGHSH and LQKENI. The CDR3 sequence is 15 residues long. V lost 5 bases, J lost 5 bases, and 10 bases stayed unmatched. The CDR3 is CASSTAGTGTNEQYF. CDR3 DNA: TGTGCCAGCTCAACGGCCGGGACAGGGACGAACGAGCAGTACTTC.

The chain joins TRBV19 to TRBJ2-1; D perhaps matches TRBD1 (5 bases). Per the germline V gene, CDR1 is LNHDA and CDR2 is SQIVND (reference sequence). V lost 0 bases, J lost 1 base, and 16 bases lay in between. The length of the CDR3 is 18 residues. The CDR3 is CASSIEGALTSSYNEQFF. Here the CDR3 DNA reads TGTGCCAGTAGTATAGAAGGGGCCCTAACAAGTTCCTACAATGAGCAGTTCTTC.

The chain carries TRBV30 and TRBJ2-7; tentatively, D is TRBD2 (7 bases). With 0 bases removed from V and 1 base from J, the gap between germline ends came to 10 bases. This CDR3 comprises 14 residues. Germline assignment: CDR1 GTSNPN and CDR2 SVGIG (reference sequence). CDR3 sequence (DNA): TGTGCCTGGAGTGTCGGGGGGCCGTCCTACGAGCAGTACTTC. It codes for CAWSVGGPSYEQYF.

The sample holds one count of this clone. CDR3 in amino acids: CASSRDRDLYGYTF. The CDR3 nucleotides are TGTGCCAGCAGCCGGGACAGGGACCTCTATGGCTACACCTTC. The chain is built from TRBV27 and TRBJ1-2; 9 bases agree with TRBD1. The CDR3 spans 14 residues. Germline trimming cut 6 bases from V and 4 bases from J; bases unmatched to any gene: 6. CDR1 MNHEY and CDR2 SMNVEV come from the germline V gene (reference sequence).

CDR3 sequence (DNA): TGTGCCAGCGGGAGGCTAGCGGGTGATACGCAGTATTTT. It specifies CASGRLAGDTQYF. The chain couples TRBV6-1 to TRBJ2-3, with 8 bases identical to TRBD2. The J segment lost 6 bases and the V segment lost 8 bases, leaving 7 bases of the junction unmatched. Germline CDR1 reads MNHNS; CDR2 reads SASEGT. This CDR3 is 13 amino acids long.

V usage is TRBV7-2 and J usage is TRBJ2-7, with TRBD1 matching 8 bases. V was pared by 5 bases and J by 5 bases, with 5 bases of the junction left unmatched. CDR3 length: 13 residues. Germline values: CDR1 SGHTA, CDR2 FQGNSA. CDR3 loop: CASSPDRVNEQYF. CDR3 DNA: TGTGCCAGCAGCCCGGACAGGGTGAACGAGCAGTACTTC.

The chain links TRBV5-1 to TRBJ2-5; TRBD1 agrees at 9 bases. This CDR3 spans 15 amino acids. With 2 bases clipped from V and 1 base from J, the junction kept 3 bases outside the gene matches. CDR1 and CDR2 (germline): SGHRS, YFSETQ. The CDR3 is CASSLQGAGQETQYF. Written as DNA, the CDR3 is TGCGCCAGCAGCTTACAGGGGGCGGGCCAAGAGACCCAGTACTTC.

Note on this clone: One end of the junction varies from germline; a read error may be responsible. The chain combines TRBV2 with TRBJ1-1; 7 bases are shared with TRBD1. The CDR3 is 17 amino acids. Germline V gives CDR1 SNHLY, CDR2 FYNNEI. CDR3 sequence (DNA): TGTGCCAGCAGCCGGACAGGTTTTATAGAGTTAGACACTGGAGCTTTCTTT. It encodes CASSRTGFIELDTGAFF. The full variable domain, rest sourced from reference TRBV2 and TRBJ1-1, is EPEVTQTPSHQVTQMGQEVILRCVPISNHLYFYWYRQILGQKVEFLVSFYNNEISEKSEIFDDQFSVERPDGSNFTLKIRSTKLEDSAMYFCASSRTGFIELDTGAFFGQGTRLTVV.

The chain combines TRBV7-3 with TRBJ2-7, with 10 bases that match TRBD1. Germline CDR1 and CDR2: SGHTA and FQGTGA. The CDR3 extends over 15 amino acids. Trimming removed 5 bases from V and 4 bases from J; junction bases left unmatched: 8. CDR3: CASSEKGTGDYEQYF. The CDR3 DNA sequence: TGTGCCAGCAGCGAAAAAGGGACAGGGGATTACGAGCAGTACTTC.

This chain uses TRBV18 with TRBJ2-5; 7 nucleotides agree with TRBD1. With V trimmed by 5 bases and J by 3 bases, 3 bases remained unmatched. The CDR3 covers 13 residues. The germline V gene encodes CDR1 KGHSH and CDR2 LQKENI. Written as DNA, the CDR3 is TGTGCCAGCTCAAGGGACAGTAAAGAGACCCAGTACTTC. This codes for CASSRDSKETQYF.

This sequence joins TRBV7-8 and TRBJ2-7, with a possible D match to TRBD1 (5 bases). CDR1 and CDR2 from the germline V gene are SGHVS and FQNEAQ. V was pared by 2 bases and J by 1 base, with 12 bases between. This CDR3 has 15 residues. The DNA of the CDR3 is TGTGCCAGCAGCTTACTTGAGACAGTTTCCTACGAGCAGTACTTC. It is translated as CASSLLETVSYEQYF.

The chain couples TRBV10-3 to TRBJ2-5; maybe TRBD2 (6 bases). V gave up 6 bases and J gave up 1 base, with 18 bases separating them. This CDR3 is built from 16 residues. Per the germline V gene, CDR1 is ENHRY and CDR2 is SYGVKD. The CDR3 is CAIRLGQGDFQETQYF. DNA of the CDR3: TGTGCCATCAGACTCGGGCAAGGGGACTTCCAAGAGACCCAGTACTTC.

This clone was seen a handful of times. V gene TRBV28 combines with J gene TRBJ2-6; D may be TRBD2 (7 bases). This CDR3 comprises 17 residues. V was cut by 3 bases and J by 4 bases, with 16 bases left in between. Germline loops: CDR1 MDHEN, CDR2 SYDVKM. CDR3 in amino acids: CASSFIRGGSGANVLTF. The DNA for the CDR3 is TGTGCCAGCAGTTTCATTAGGGGGGGCTCGGGGGCCAACGTCCTGACTTTC.

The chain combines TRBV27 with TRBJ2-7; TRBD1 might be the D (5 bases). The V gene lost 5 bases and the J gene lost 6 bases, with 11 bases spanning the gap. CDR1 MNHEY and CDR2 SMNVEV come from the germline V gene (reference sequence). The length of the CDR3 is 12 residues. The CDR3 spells CASSLQGFEQYF. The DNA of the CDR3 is TGTGCCAGCAGTCTTCAGGGTTTCGAGCAGTACTTC.

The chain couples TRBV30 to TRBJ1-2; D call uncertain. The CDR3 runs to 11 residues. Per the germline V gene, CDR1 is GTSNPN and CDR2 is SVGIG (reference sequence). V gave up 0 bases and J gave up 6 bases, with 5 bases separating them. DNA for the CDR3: TGTGCCTGGAGTGTAGCGGATGGCTACACCTTC. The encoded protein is CAWSVADGYTF.

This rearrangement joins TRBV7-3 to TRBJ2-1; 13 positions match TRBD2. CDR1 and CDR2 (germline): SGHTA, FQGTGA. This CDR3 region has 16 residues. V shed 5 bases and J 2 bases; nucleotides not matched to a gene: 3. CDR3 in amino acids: CASSAGLAGAYNEQFF. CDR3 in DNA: TGTGCCAGCAGCGCCGGACTAGCGGGAGCCTACAATGAGCAGTTCTTC.

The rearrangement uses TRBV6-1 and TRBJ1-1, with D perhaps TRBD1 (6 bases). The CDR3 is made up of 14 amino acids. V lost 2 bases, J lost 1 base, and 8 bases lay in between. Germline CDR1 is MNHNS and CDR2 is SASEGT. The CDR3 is CASSERGQNTEAFF. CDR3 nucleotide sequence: TGTGCCAGCAGTGAACGGGGACAGAACACTGAAGCTTTCTTT.

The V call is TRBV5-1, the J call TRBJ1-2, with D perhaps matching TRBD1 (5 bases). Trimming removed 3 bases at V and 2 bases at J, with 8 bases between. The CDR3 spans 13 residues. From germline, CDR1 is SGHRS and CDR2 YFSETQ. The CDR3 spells CASSWGENYGYTF. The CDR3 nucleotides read TGCGCCAGCAGCTGGGGCGAAAACTATGGCTACACCTTC.

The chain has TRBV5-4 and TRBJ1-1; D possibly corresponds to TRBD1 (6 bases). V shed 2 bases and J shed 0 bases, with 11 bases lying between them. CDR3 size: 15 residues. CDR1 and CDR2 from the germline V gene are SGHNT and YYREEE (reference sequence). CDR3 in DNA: TGTGCCAGCAGCTTTTACAGGGCCATGAACACTGAAGCTTTCTTT. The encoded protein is CASSFYRAMNTEAFF. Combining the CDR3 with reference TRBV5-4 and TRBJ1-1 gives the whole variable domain ETGVTQSPTHLIKTRGQQVTLRCSSQSGHNTVSWYQQALGQGPQFIFQYYREEENGRGNFPPRFSGLQFPNYSSELNVNALELDDSALYLCASSFYRAMNTEAFFGQGTRLTVV.

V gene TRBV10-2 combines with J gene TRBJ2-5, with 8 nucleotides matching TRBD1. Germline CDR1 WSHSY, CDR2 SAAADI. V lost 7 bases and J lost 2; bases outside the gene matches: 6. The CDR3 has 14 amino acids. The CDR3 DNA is TGCGCCAGCACCCCCAGGGGGCGACAAGAGACCCAGTACTTC. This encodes CASTPRGRQETQYF.